What follows is one T cell receptor beta chain and its context. No antigen is known for it. This sample is drawn from a study of OX40 agonist ivuxolimab in advanced cancers. Profiling relied on immunoSEQ multiplex PCR, and the TCRdb table lists in-frame clones only, not all of them. The sample carries some 94,000 clones, more than 75% recorded once. Study conclusions and caveats: Relatively little clonal expansion, among the lowest observed, appeared in partial responders at 0.1-3.0 mg/kg.

Sequenced material: CD4+ or CD8+ T cells sorted from blood, taken in a trial of the OX40 agonist ivuxolimab. This TCR came from an adult with an advanced solid tumor such as melanoma, head and neck, liver or kidney cancer.

The CDR3 DNA is TGTGCCATCAGCGCCCCCGGGACAGGGCTCTACGAGCAGTACTTC. It codes for CAISAPGTGLYEQYF. The chain carries TRBV10-3 and TRBJ2-7; TRBD1 matches 9 bases. The trim removed 6 bases at V and 3 bases at J, leaving 9 bases unmatched. The length of the CDR3 is 15 residues. Germline CDR1 is ENHRY and CDR2 is SYGVKD.